This TCR beta chain was recovered during a study of post-analysis software for immune sequencing data. Whole-study results and caveats: Under the F measure, samples that were prepared in one batch clustered strongly together.

Built from TCR beta cDNA, the libraries had unique molecular identifiers in them. TCRdb recomputed calls from the PCR reads with MiXCR, one row per CDR3 protein. The sample contains some 700,000 distinct CDR3 sequences, roughly three fifths of which appear only once. On this clonotype: What it binds is not known.

The sequence was collected from a girl aged 2 to 10 with multiple sclerosis. Sequencing used blood.

The CDR3 sequence is CASSIGLAGAQETQYF. The CDR3, as DNA: TGTGCCAGCAGCATAGGACTGGCGGGGGCGCAAGAGACCCAGTACTTC. V usage is TRBV5-5 and J usage is TRBJ2-7; possible D gene TRBD2, 7 bases. The end of the DNA fits TRBJ2-5 better, so the J call may be wrong. This CDR3 has 16 residues. Germline V lookup: CDR1 SGHKS, CDR2 YYEKEE (reference sequence).